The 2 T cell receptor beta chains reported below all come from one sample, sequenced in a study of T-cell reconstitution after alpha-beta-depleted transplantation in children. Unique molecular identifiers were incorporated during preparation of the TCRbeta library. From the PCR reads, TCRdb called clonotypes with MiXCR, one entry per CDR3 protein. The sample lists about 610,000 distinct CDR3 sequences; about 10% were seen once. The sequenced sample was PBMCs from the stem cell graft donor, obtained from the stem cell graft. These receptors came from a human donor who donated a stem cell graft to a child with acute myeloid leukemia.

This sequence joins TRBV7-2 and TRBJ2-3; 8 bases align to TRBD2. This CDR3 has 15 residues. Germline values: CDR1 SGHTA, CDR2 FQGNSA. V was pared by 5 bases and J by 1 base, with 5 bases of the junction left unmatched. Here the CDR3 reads CASSAPGLGTDTQYF. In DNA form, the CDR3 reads TGTGCCAGCAGCGCGCCGGGACTAGGCACAGATACGCAGTATTTT.

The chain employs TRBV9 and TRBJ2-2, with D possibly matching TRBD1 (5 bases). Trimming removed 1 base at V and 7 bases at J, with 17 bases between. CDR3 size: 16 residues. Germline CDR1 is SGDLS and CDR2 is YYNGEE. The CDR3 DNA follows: TGTGCCAGCAGCGTAAATTCAGGGAACACGAACGGGGAGCTGTTTTTT. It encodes CASSVNSGNTNGELFF.